A single sample is the source of the 5 T cell receptor beta chains below, sequenced in a study of T cell repertoires in cytomegalovirus infection. Their antigens are not known. From the reads, TCRdb called clonotypes with MiXCR, one entry per CDR3 protein. The repertoire consists of 95,000 to 120,000 distinct CDR3 sequences, with 30% occurring once and the leading ten covering around two fifths. The sequences come from CD8+ T cells from cultured PBMCs, collected from culture after CMV antigen stimulation. Receptors originate from a human donor in good health (CMV status not recorded). Some clones in this sample may be carry-over from other donors' samples.

The genes are TRBV12-5 and TRBJ2-3; the match to TRBD2 covers 10 bases. V shed 0 bases and J 2 bases; nucleotides not matched to a gene: 11. Germline CDR1 LGHNT, CDR2 FRNRAP. The CDR3 runs 19 residues. The CDR3 DNA reads TGTGCTAGTGGTTTGGTCATCACGGCGCTAGCGGGGGCCACAGATACGCAGTATTTT. It specifies CASGLVITALAGATDTQYF.

This clonotype occurred many times. The rearrangement uses TRBV7-8 and TRBJ2-5; tentatively, D is TRBD1 (6 bases). The V end was cut by 2 bases, the J end by 2 bases, with 15 bases between. Germline CDR1 is SGHVS and CDR2 is FQNEAQ. This CDR3 comprises 16 residues. CDR3 loop: CASSLWETGIQETQYF. The CDR3 bases are TGTGCCAGCAGCTTATGGGAAACAGGGATACAAGAGACCCAGTACTTC.

This clonotype was found a few times. The chain links TRBV4-1 to TRBJ2-2; a weak D match, TRBD2 (6 bases). Germline values: CDR1 MGHRA, CDR2 YSYEKL. The CDR3 runs 15 residues. V lost 0 bases to trimming and J lost 7 bases, with 12 bases between them. The CDR3 region is CASSQDPGRDGELFF. The CDR3 DNA sequence: TGCGCCAGCAGCCAAGATCCGGGGCGGGACGGGGAGCTGTTTTTT.

As concerns this clonotype: This may be a read error: a much more frequent sequence differs by one nucleotide. The V call is TRBV12-3 or TRBV12-4, the J call TRBJ2-5, with TRBD1 matching over 7 bases. CDR3 length equals 15 residues. The ends lost 8 bases at V and 3 bases at J; junction bases unmatched: 12. CDR3 sequence: CASGPRQGREETQYF. In nucleotides, the CDR3 is TGTGCCAGCGGTCCCAGACAGGGACGCGAAGAGACCCAGTACTTC.

The chain recombines TRBV19 with TRBJ2-1, with 9 bases aligning to TRBD1. Germline CDR1 and CDR2: LNHDA and SQIVND (reference sequence). This CDR3 has 17 amino acids. J lost 7 bases, V lost 7 bases, and 17 bases had no gene match. CDR3 bases: TGTGCCAGTACCCCCCCTCGACAGGGGGTTAGTGAGAATGAGCAGTTCTTC. Translating gives CASTPPRQGVSENEQFF. The full variable domain, in which reference TRBV19 and TRBJ2-1 provide the parts outside the CDR3, is DGGITQSPKYLFRKEGQNVTLSCEQNLNHDAMYWYRQDPGQGLRLIYYSQIVNDFQKGDIAEGYSVSREKKESFPLTVTSAQKNPTAFYLCASTPPRQGVSENEQFFGPGTRLTVL.